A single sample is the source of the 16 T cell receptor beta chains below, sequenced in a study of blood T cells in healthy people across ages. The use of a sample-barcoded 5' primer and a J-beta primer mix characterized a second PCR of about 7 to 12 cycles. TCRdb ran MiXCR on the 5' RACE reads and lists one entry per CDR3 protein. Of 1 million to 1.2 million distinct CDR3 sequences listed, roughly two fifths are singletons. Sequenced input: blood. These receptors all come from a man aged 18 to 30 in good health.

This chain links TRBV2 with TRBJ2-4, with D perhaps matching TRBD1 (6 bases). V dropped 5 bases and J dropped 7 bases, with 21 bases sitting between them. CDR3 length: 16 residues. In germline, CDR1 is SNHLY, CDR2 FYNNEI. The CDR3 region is CASSLTTANRENIQYF. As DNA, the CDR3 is TGTGCCAGCAGTTTAACGACAGCAAACAGGGAGAACATTCAGTACTTC.

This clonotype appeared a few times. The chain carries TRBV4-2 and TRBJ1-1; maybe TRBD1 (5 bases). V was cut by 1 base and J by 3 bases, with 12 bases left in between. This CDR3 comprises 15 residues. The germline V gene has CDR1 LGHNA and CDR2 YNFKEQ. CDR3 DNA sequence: TGTGCCAGCAGCCAAGGCGGGGGTATGGACACTGAAGCTTTCTTT. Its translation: CASSQGGGMDTEAFF.

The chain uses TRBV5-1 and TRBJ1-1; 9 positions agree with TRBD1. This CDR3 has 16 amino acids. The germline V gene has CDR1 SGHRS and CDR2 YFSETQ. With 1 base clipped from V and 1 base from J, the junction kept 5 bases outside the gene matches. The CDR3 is CASSLYGTGSNTEAFF. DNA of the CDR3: TGCGCCAGCAGCTTGTATGGGACAGGGTCGAACACTGAAGCTTTCTTT.

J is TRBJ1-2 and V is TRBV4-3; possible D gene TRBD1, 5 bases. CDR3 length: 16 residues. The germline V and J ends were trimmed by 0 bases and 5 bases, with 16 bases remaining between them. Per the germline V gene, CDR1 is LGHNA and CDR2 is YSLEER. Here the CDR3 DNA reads TGCGCCAGCAGCCAAGAGGCGTCGGGGACCCCTTATGGCTACACCTTC. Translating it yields CASSQEASGTPYGYTF.

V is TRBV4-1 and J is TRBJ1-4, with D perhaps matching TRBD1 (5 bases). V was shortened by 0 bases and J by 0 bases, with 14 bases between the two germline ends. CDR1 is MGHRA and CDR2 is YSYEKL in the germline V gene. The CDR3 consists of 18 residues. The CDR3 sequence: CASSQEGIGDATNEKLFF. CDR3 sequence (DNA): TGCGCCAGCAGCCAAGAAGGCATCGGGGACGCAACTAATGAAAAACTGTTTTTT.

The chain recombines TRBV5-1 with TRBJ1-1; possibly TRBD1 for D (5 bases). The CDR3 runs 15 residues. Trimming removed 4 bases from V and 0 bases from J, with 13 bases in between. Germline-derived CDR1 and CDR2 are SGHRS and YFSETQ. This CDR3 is CASSREGSMNTEAFF. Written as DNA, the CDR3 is TGCGCCAGCAGCCGCGAGGGGAGTATGAACACTGAAGCTTTCTTT.

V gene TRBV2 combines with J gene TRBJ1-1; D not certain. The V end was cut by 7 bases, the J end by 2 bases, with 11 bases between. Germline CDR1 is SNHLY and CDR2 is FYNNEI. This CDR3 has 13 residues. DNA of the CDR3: TGTGCCAGCATTTCGGACGGTAACACTGAAGCTTTCTTT. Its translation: CASISDGNTEAFF.

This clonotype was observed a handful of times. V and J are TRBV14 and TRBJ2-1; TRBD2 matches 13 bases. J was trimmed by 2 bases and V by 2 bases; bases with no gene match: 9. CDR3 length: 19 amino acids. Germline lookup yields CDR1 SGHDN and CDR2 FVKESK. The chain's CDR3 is CASSQNTRLAGGPYNEQFF. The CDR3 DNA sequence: TGTGCCAGCAGCCAAAATACGAGACTAGCGGGGGGTCCCTACAATGAGCAGTTCTTC.

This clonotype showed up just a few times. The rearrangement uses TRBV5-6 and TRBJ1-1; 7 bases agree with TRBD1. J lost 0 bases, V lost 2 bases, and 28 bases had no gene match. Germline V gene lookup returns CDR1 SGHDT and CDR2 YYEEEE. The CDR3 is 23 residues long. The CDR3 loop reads CASSLGVGSPPADRTFMNTEAFF. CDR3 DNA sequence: TGTGCCAGCAGCTTAGGCGTCGGTTCCCCACCCGCGGACAGGACTTTCATGAACACTGAAGCTTTCTTT.

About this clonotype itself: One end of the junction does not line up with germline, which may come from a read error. The CDR3 nucleotides read TGCAGTGTTAGAGAACTCGGTTATGCTAGCGGCTCCTACAATGAGCAGTTCTTC. Its protein product is CSVRELGYASGSYNEQFF. V and J are TRBV20-1 and TRBJ2-1; TRBD2 agrees at 7 bases. The CDR3 runs 18 residues. The germline V gene encodes CDR1 DFQATT and CDR2 SNEGSKA (reference sequence).

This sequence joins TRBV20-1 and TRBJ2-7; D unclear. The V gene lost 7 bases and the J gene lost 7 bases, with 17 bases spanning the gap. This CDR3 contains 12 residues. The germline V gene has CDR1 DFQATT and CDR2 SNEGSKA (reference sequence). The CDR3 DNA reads TGCAGTGAGGTCGGTCTGGTCAATGAGCAGTACTTC. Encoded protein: CSEVGLVNEQYF.

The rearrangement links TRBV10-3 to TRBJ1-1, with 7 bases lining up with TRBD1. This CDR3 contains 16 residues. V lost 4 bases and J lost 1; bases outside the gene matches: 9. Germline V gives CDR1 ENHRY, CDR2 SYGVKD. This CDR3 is CAISAGTELGNTEAFF. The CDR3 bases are TGTGCCATCAGTGCCGGGACAGAGCTGGGGAACACTGAAGCTTTCTTT.

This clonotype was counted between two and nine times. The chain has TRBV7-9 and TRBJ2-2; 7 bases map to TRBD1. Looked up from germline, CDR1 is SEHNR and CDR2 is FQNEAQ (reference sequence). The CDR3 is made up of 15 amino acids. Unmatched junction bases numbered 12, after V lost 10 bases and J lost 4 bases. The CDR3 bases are TGTGCCACCTCTATGGGGCAGGGGGTCACCGGGGAGCTGTTTTTT. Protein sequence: CATSMGQGVTGELFF.

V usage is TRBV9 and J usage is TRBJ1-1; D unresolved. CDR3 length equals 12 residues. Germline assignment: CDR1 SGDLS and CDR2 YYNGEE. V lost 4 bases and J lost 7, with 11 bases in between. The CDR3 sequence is CASSFPPSEAFF. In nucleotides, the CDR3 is TGTGCCAGCAGCTTTCCGCCCAGTGAAGCTTTCTTT.

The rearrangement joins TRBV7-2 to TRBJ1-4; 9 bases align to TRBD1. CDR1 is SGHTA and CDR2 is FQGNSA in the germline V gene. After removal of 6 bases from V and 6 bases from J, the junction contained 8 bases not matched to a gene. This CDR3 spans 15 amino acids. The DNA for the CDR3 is TGTGCCAGCAGTAAATTGGGACAGGGCGATGAAAAACTGTTTTTT. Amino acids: CASSKLGQGDEKLFF.

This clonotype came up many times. As DNA, the CDR3 is TGTGCCAGCAGTAAAACCGGGACAGGGGGCAATGAGCAGTTCTTC. It translates to CASSKTGTGGNEQFF. V and J are TRBV12-3 or TRBV12-4 and TRBJ2-1; the match to TRBD1 covers 11 bases. CDR3 length: 15 amino acids. The V and J ends lost 5 bases and 6 bases, in that order; junction bases with no gene match: 6.